This is a list of T cell receptor beta chains from one sample in a study of shared clonotypes between healthy human individuals. Clones were read by immunoSEQ multiplex PCR, and TCRdb kept only the in-frame ones, dropping some. The table lists some 1,400,000 clones, around 97% of them singletons, with approximately 1.1% in the top ten. The sequenced sample consisted of naive CD4+ T cells sorted from blood. The source of these receptors is a man between 25 and 39 years old in good health. CDR3s include the opening cysteine and the closing phenylalanine or tryptophan. The D gene is left open where the match is weak. Clone size is shown for a subset of rows, as once, few, many or a class of expanded clone.

clone_size j_call v_call d_call cdr3_length cdr3_aa cdr3_nt
once TRBJ2-7 TRBV27 NA 14 CASSLSGSSYEQYF TGTGCCAGCAGTTTATCCGGGTCTTCCTACGAGCAGTACTTC
NA TRBJ1-2 TRBV29-1 NA 15 CSVARRQALSYGYTF TGCAGCGTCGCGCGGAGGCAGGCGTTGAGCTATGGCTACACCTTC
NA TRBJ2-7 TRBV19 TRBD1 14 CASSQKTGVSEQYF TGTGCCAGTTCTCAGAAGACAGGGGTAAGCGAGCAGTACTTC
NA TRBJ2-2 TRBV23-1 NA 15 CASSLSRSNTGELFF TGCGCCAGCAGTCTTTCTAGATCGAACACCGGGGAGCTGTTTTTT
few TRBJ2-7 TRBV28 TRBD2 14 CASSRTSGSYEQYF TGTGCCAGCAGTCGGACTAGCGGGAGCTACGAGCAGTACTTC
once TRBJ2-2 TRBV12-1 NA 16 CASSFRGQANTGELFF TGTGCCAGCAGCTTCCGGGGACAGGCGAACACCGGGGAGCTGTTTTTT
NA TRBJ1-5 TRBV19 NA 13 CASSQVSNQPQHF TGTGCCAGTAGCCAAGTTAGCAATCAGCCCCAGCATTTT
NA TRBJ2-7 TRBV5-1 NA 16 CASSQEGAFLPYEQYF TGCGCCAGCAGCCAGGAGGGCGCCTTTCTCCCTTACGAGCAGTACTTC
NA TRBJ2-7 TRBV11-2 TRBD2 15 CASSKVRGSVKIPYF TGTGCCAGCAGCAAGGTGCGGGGGAGTGTTAAGATTCCGTACTTC
NA TRBJ2-7 TRBV29-1 TRBD2 14 CSVGIGLVNSEQYF TGCAGCGTTGGAATAGGACTAGTTAACTCCGAGCAGTACTTC
NA TRBJ2-3 TRBV7-9 NA 15 CASSTRQDFTDTQYF TGTGCCAGCAGTACTAGACAGGACTTCACAGATACGCAGTATTTT
NA TRBJ2-7 TRBV5-4 NA 13 CASSVRDFVEQYF TGTGCCAGCAGCGTAAGGGACTTTGTCGAGCAGTACTTC
NA TRBJ1-3 TRBV7-2 NA 16 CASSLVIGRTGNTIYF TGTGCCAGCAGCTTAGTCATAGGGAGAACTGGAAACACCATATATTTT
NA TRBJ1-5 TRBV2 TRBD1 15 CASSEAGGAGQPQHF TGTGCCAGCAGTGAGGCAGGGGGCGCCGGTCAGCCCCAGCATTTT
NA TRBJ1-3 TRBV5-1 NA 14 CASSPRDWGNTIYF TGCGCCAGCAGCCCCCGGGATTGGGGAAACACCATATATTTT
NA TRBJ2-5 TRBV5-1 NA 11 CASSRGETQYF TGCGCCAGCAGCCGTGGGGAGACCCAGTACTTC
NA TRBJ2-2 TRBV29-1 TRBD2 15 CSIPRGSDSTGELFF TGCAGCATCCCTCGCGGGAGCGACAGCACCGGGGAGCTGTTTTTT
NA TRBJ1-2 TRBV28 NA 12 CASRTGLYGYTF TGTGCCAGCAGAACAGGGTTATATGGCTACACCTTC
NA TRBJ2-1 TRBV14 TRBD2 17 CASSPLEGGGSYNEQFF TGTGCCAGCAGCCCCTTAGAGGGCGGGGGGTCCTACAATGAGCAGTTCTTC
NA TRBJ2-3 TRBV5-1 NA 15 CASSLAGFGTDTQYF TGCGCCAGCAGCTTGGCCGGGTTTGGCACAGATACGCAGTATTTT
NA TRBJ2-6 TRBV9 NA 14 CASSVRAGANVLTF TGTGCCAGCAGCGTGCGTGCCGGGGCCAACGTCCTGACTTTC
NA TRBJ2-7 TRBV18 TRBD2 14 CASSPRAGWYEQYF TGTGCCAGCTCACCGCGAGCGGGATGGTACGAGCAGTACTTC
NA TRBJ1-2 TRBV5-1 NA 12 CASSTTSYGYTF TGCGCCAGCAGCACCACATCGTATGGCTACACCTTC
NA TRBJ2-5 TRBV15 NA 15 CATSRFTGMGETQYF TGTGCCACCAGCAGATTCACAGGGATGGGGGAGACCCAGTACTTC
NA TRBJ2-2 TRBV9 NA 16 CASSRGLDGVPGELFF TGTGCCAGCAGCCGCGGACTGGATGGGGTGCCCGGGGAGCTGTTTTTT
NA TRBJ2-3 TRBV7-9 NA 15 CASSLVLGSTDTQYF TGTGCCAGCAGCTTAGTCTTAGGAAGCACAGATACGCAGTATTTT
NA TRBJ2-7 TRBV10-3 NA 15 CAISESPDRIYEQYF TGTGCCATCAGTGAGTCCCCCGACAGAATCTACGAGCAGTACTTC
NA TRBJ2-1 TRBV29-1 NA 14 CSVKYGSSYNEQFF TGCAGCGTAAAATACGGAAGTTCCTACAATGAGCAGTTCTTC
NA TRBJ2-5 TRBV15 NA 16 CATSRDPSGAGETQYF TGTGCCACCAGCAGAGATCCGTCGGGAGCCGGAGAGACCCAGTACTTC
NA TRBJ2-1 TRBV5-1 NA 16 CASSWTATSSYNEQFF TGCGCCAGCTCCTGGACAGCAACAAGCTCCTACAATGAGCAGTTCTTC
once TRBJ2-7 TRBV7-9 NA 14 CASSPRTDKYEQYF TGTGCCAGCAGCCCCCGGACCGACAAGTACGAGCAGTACTTC
NA TRBJ2-7 TRBV28 TRBD2 14 CASSLGGSSYEQYF TGTGCCAGCAGTTTAGGCGGGAGCTCCTACGAGCAGTACTTC
NA TRBJ2-3 TRBV10-1 TRBD1 13 CATGTGVTDTQYF TGCGCCACCGGGACAGGAGTCACAGATACGCAGTATTTT
NA TRBJ1-2 TRBV5-4 TRBD1 17 CASSSRTGGNLHYGYTF TGTGCCAGCAGCTCGAGAACAGGGGGCAACTTGCACTATGGCTACACCTTC
NA TRBJ1-3 TRBV6-6 NA 14 CASSGGTPGNTIYF TGTGCCAGCAGCGGCGGGACGCCTGGAAACACCATATATTTT
NA TRBJ1-5 TRBV21-1 NA 16 CASSPERPVGYQPQHF TGTGCCAGCAGCCCCGAGCGACCGGTGGGGTATCAGCCCCAGCATTTT
NA TRBJ2-1 TRBV7-2 NA 15 CASSLVGGPTVEQFF TGTGCCAGCAGCTTAGTAGGAGGGCCCACGGTTGAGCAGTTCTTC
NA TRBJ1-1 TRBV5-1 TRBD1 16 CASSSLGQGLNTEAFF TGCGCCAGCAGTTCTTTGGGACAGGGGTTGAACACTGAAGCTTTCTTT
NA TRBJ2-3 TRBV19 TRBD2 14 CASSMTSGSDTQYF TGTGCCAGTAGTATGACTAGCGGTTCAGATACGCAGTATTTT
NA TRBJ2-5 TRBV11-2 TRBD1 15 CASSLDRGQEETQYF TGTGCCAGCAGCTTAGACAGGGGGCAGGAGGAGACCCAGTACTTC
NA TRBJ2-7 TRBV6-5 TRBD1 15 CASAPRTGDSYEQYF TGTGCCAGCGCCCCAAGGACAGGGGACTCCTACGAGCAGTACTTC
NA TRBJ2-2 TRBV7-7 TRBD2 16 CASSWGLGENAGELFF TGTGCCAGCAGCTGGGGACTAGGCGAAAACGCCGGGGAGCTGTTTTTT
NA TRBJ2-5 TRBV2 NA 13 CASTGQGGATQYF TGTGCCAGCACCGGACAGGGAGGGGCGACCCAGTACTTC
once TRBJ2-7 TRBV11-2 TRBD2 13 CASSRTSGGEQYF TGTGCCAGCAGCCGGACTAGCGGGGGTGAGCAGTACTTC
NA TRBJ2-2 TRBV6-5 NA 11 CASKLAGELFF TGTGCCAGCAAACTGGCCGGGGAGCTGTTTTTT
NA TRBJ2-5 TRBV4-1 NA 16 CASSQEGLGGPETQYF TGCGCCAGCAGCCAAGAAGGCCTAGGGGGGCCAGAGACCCAGTACTTC
NA TRBJ1-3 TRBV13 NA 12 CASSRVGNTIYF TGTGCCAGCAGCCGGGTCGGGAACACCATATATTTT
NA TRBJ2-7 TRBV19 TRBD2 14 CASSIAGGPYEQYF TGTGCCAGTAGTATCGCGGGAGGGCCGTACGAGCAGTACTTC
NA TRBJ2-2 TRBV18 NA 14 CASSPYHGAGELFF TGTGCCAGCTCACCATATCACGGGGCCGGGGAGCTGTTTTTT
NA TRBJ2-3 TRBV7-9 NA 15 CASSTVRDLWDTQYF TGTGCCAGCAGCACTGTGAGGGACCTATGGGATACGCAGTATTTT
NA TRBJ2-2 TRBV20-1 NA 11 CSASLIRHLFF TGCAGTGCTAGCCTCATACGACACCTGTTTTTT
NA TRBJ2-3 TRBV6-1 NA 13 CASSESIPDTQYF TGTGCCAGCAGTGAATCTATTCCTGATACGCAGTATTTT
NA TRBJ2-7 TRBV11-2 NA 13 CASSPRGSYEQYF TGTGCCAGCAGCCCCCGGGGGAGCTACGAGCAGTACTTC